The 29 T cell receptor beta chains below all came from one sample that was sequenced in a study of low-dose radiotherapy and immunotherapy resistance in tumors. Alpha- and beta-chain coverage of first-strand cDNA came from TRAV- and TRBV-specific primers. TCRs were put through approximately 20 PCR cycles of amplification with Phusion. A constant-region primer and the V-primer adapter served as the primer pair. TCRdb processed the reads anew with MiXCR; each CDR3 protein has one entry. Of tens of thousands of distinct CDR3 sequences detected, around 17% appear once; the ten largest clones hold over 1.2%. Indicated time point: after trial treatment. Treatment indicated: LDRT plus nivolumab, ipilimumab, low-dose cyclophosphamide and aspirin (RACIN trial). Sequencing used PBMCs, obtained after low-dose radiotherapy plus immunotherapy. The receptors originated from a male donor with prostate cancer.

Many counts were recorded for this clonotype. The rearrangement links TRBV15 to TRBJ1-2, with a weak D call TRBD1 (6 bases). The CDR3 covers 14 residues. Germline CDR1 and CDR2: LNHNV and YYDKDF (reference sequence). The V end was cut by 8 bases, the J end by 4 bases, with 17 bases between. CDR3 region: CATDGTPGGYGYTF. CDR3 nucleotides: TGTGCCACCGATGGGACACCCGGTGGCTATGGCTACACCTTC.

This clonotype was seen at least ten times. The CDR3, as DNA: TGTGCCAGCAGCCAAGATAACTTGTTGAGGGGGGTATACAATGAGCAGTTCTTC. It is translated as CASSQDNLLRGVYNEQFF. This chain joins TRBV14 and TRBJ2-1, with D possibly being TRBD1 or TRBD2 (6 bases each). Deletions cut 0 bases from V and 4 bases from J, with 19 bases between. Germline CDR1 SGHDN, CDR2 FVKESK. The CDR3 length is 18 residues. The full variable domain, completed using reference TRBV14 and TRBJ2-1, is EAGVTQFPSHSVIEKGQTVTLRCDPISGHDNLYWYRRVMGKEIKFLLHFVKESKQDESGMPNNRFLAERTGGTYSTLKVQPAELEDSGVYFCASSQDNLLRGVYNEQFFGPGTRLTVL.

This clonotype was seen repeatedly, ten times or more. The V call is TRBV20-1, the J call TRBJ2-7, with 10 bases lining up with TRBD2. Trimming took 5 bases from V and 2 from J; bases not matched to a gene: 6. Germline V gene data show CDR1 as DFQATT and CDR2 as SNEGSKA (reference sequence). The CDR3 covers 14 residues. In nucleotides, the CDR3 is TGCAGTGCTGAGACTAGCGGGCCAACCTACGAGCAGTACTTC. It is translated as CSAETSGPTYEQYF.

This clonotype was picked up many times. The CDR3 DNA is TGTGCCATCAGTGAGGGGGACTCTAACTATGGCTACACCTTC. This encodes CAISEGDSNYGYTF. The chain couples TRBV10-3 to TRBJ1-2, with a tentative D call TRBD1 (5 bases). The V end lost 2 bases, the J end lost 0 bases, and 7 bases lay between the germline ends. Germline V gene lookup returns CDR1 ENHRY and CDR2 SYGVKD. CDR3 length equals 14 residues.

Of note for this clonotype: This likely stems from a read error, as it lies one base from a far larger clone. The chain is built from TRBV18 and TRBJ2-5; 10 bases map to TRBD2. CDR3 length: 19 amino acids. Per the germline V gene, CDR1 is KGHSH and CDR2 is LQKENI. V shed 1 base and J 11 bases; nucleotides not matched to a gene: 22. DNA of the CDR3: TGTGCCAGCTCACCACTTTCCCCTCTTAGCGGGGGGTCCTACAATGAGCAGTACTTC. This codes for CASSPLSPLSGGSYNEQYF.

The rearrangement links TRBV10-3 to TRBJ2-3; 10 nucleotides line up with TRBD2. The V gene end was trimmed by 4 bases and the J gene end by 4 bases; junction bases not matched to a gene: 2. The CDR3 loop spans 14 amino acids. The germline CDR1 and CDR2 sequences are ENHRY and SYGVKD. CDR3 sequence: CAISGTSGADTQYF. The CDR3 coding sequence is TGTGCCATCAGTGGGACTAGCGGAGCAGATACGCAGTATTTT.

This clonotype has a count of ten or more. The V and J genes are TRBV6-2 or TRBV6-3 and TRBJ1-5; no clear D. From germline, CDR1 is MNHEY and CDR2 SVGEGT. V was clipped by 0 bases and J by 0 bases, with 6 bases between them. This CDR3 contains 15 residues. CDR3 sequence reads: CASSYSRYSNQPQHF. Written as DNA, the CDR3 is TGTGCCAGCAGTTACTCACGCTATAGCAATCAGCCCCAGCATTTT.

This clonotype has ten or more counts. This sequence joins TRBV10-3 and TRBJ2-3, with 9 positions matching TRBD2. Germline-derived CDR1 and CDR2 are ENHRY and SYGVKD. Trimming removed 3 bases from V and 0 bases from J; junction bases left unmatched: 4. The CDR3 has 16 residues. The CDR3 reads CAISDRLAESTDTQYF. In nucleotides, the CDR3 is TGTGCCATCAGTGATAGACTAGCGGAGAGCACAGATACGCAGTATTTT.

The rearrangement links TRBV20-1 to TRBJ2-4; D perhaps matches TRBD1 (6 bases). Germline values: CDR1 DFQATT, CDR2 SNEGSKA (reference sequence). The CDR3 is 15 amino acids. Trimming shortened V by 6 bases and J by 1 base, and 16 bases separated the two germline ends. The CDR3 DNA reads as TGCAGTGCCCCAGACCGCAGGGGTGCCAAAAACATTCAGTACTTC. It encodes CSAPDRRGAKNIQYF.

In this sample, this clonotype is medium-sized. The chain uses TRBV3-1 and TRBJ2-1, with 11 nucleotides matching TRBD2. From germline, CDR1 is LGHDT and CDR2 YNNKEL (reference sequence). Germline trimming cut 4 bases from V and 0 bases from J; bases unmatched to any gene: 11. The CDR3 has 19 residues. CDR3 bases: TGTGCCAGCAGCCTTCAGCTTAGCGGGAGGGCCCGCTCCTACAATGAGCAGTTCTTC. Translation gives CASSLQLSGRARSYNEQFF.

In its sample, this clonotype was seen many times. The V and J genes are TRBV5-1 and TRBJ2-5; 8 bases line up with TRBD1. The germline CDR1 and CDR2 sequences are SGHRS and YFSETQ. This CDR3 is 15 amino acids long. V was clipped by 1 base and J by 4 bases; unmatched bases: 6. DNA of the CDR3: TGCGCCAGCAGCTTGTTAGGACAGGGTGTAGAGACCCAGTACTTC. It is translated as CASSLLGQGVETQYF.

In this sample, this clonotype turned up many times. The V gene is TRBV11-2, the J gene TRBJ2-5; the match to TRBD2 covers 7 bases. This CDR3 comprises 14 residues. Germline-derived CDR1 and CDR2 are SGHAT and FQNNGV. V shed 5 bases and J 9 bases; nucleotides not matched to a gene: 12. CDR3 amino acids: CASSPRDLGGAQYF. The CDR3 DNA reads TGTGCCAGCAGCCCTCGGGACTTGGGAGGGGCCCAGTACTTC.

The chain combines TRBV28 with TRBJ2-7; 8 bases are a match to TRBD1. Unmatched junction bases numbered 5, after V lost 7 bases and J lost 3 bases. Germline CDR1 reads MDHEN; CDR2 reads SYDVKM. The CDR3 consists of 13 residues. In DNA, the CDR3 is TGTGCCAGCACCGCAGGGGGCCGCTACGAGCAGTACTTC. Its protein product is CASTAGGRYEQYF.

In its sample, this clonotype was seen many times. The CDR3 nucleotides are TGTGCCAGCAGAACGGACAGGGAAGGCTACACCTTC. Protein product: CASRTDREGYTF. The gene calls are TRBV2 and TRBJ1-2, with 8 positions matching TRBD1. Losses at the gene ends were 6 bases for V and 8 bases for J; bases not matched to a gene: 5. The germline V gene has CDR1 SNHLY and CDR2 FYNNEI. This CDR3 has 12 residues. Drawing the rest from reference TRBV2 and TRBJ1-2, the complete variable domain is EPEVTQTPSHQVTQMGQEVILRCVPISNHLYFYWYRQILGQKVEFLVSFYNNEISEKSEIFDDQFSVERPDGSNFTLKIRSTKLEDSAMYFCASRTDREGYTFGSGTRLTVV.

This clonotype has ten or more counts. This chain joins TRBV7-2 and TRBJ1-4; TRBD1 matches 8 bases. Germline CDR1 and CDR2: SGHTA and FQGNSA. The V gene end was trimmed by 7 bases and the J gene end by 3 bases; junction bases not matched to a gene: 1. This CDR3 is built from 13 residues. The CDR3 reads CASKTGANEKLFF. The CDR3 DNA reads as TGTGCCAGCAAGACAGGGGCTAATGAAAAACTGTTTTTT. Together with reference TRBV7-2 and TRBJ1-4, the CDR3 gives the full variable domain: GAGVSQSPSNKVTEKGKDVELRCDPISGHTALYWYRQSLGQGLEFLIYFQGNSAPDKSGLPSDRFSAERTGGSVSTLTIQRTQQEDSAVYLCASKTGANEKLFFGSGTQLSVL.

This clonotype was observed many times. V is TRBV28 and J is TRBJ2-5; D not certain. With 3 bases removed from V and 0 bases from J, the gap between germline ends came to 8 bases. Germline CDR1 reads MDHEN; CDR2 reads SYDVKM. The CDR3 extends over 14 amino acids. This CDR3 is CASSFRLNQETQYF. For the CDR3, the DNA is TGTGCCAGCAGTTTTAGACTGAACCAAGAGACCCAGTACTTC. Filled out from reference TRBV28 and TRBJ2-5, the complete variable domain reads DVKVTQSSRYLVKRTGEKVFLECVQDMDHENMFWYRQDPGLGLRLIYFSYDVKMKEKGDIPEGYSVSREKKERFSLILESASTNQTSMYLCASSFRLNQETQYFGPGTRLLVL.

This clonotype was detected a few times. One end of the junction fails to match germline, which may point to a read error. The J gene is TRBJ2-7, the V gene TRBV3-1; weak D call: TRBD2 (5 bases). The CDR3 loop spans 15 amino acids. Germline-derived CDR1 and CDR2 are LGHDT and YNNKEL (reference sequence). In DNA, the CDR3 is TGTGCCAGCACCCAAGGAGGCGGAAGCTCCTACGAGCAGTACTTC. Encoded protein: CASTQGGGSSYEQYF.

This clonotype was picked up many times. The rearrangement links TRBV12-3 or TRBV12-4 to TRBJ1-1; D call uncertain. This CDR3 region has 13 residues. V gave up 3 bases and J gave up 4 bases, with 9 bases separating them. In nucleotides, the CDR3 is TGTGCCAGCAGTTTCGGGGAGGGCACTGAAGCTTTCTTT. Translated: CASSFGEGTEAFF.

This chain joins TRBV9 and TRBJ2-5, with D perhaps assigned TRBD1 or TRBD2 (5 bases each). The CDR3 has 14 amino acids. V dropped 7 bases and J dropped 4 bases, with 17 bases sitting between them. CDR1 and CDR2 (germline): SGDLS, YYNGEE. In nucleotides, the CDR3 is TGTGCCAGCGGGGGTCTCGTGGCAGGAGAGACCCAGTACTTC. Its translation is CASGGLVAGETQYF.

Concerning this clonotype: A far larger clone is a single base away, which makes a read error likely. V usage is TRBV7-9 and J usage is TRBJ1-2, with D perhaps TRBD1 (5 bases). The CDR3 is made up of 15 amino acids. The germline V gene has CDR1 SEHNR and CDR2 FQNEAQ (reference sequence). The CDR3 sequence: CATSLATGKGYGYTF. The CDR3 coding sequence is TGTGCCACCAGCTTAGCAACAGGAAAGGGCTATGGCTACACCTTC.

This clonotype has at least ten counts. The V call is TRBV6-5, the J call TRBJ2-1; tentatively, D is TRBD2 (6 bases). The germline V gene encodes CDR1 MNHEY and CDR2 SVGAGI. The CDR3 is 18 amino acids. Trimming removed 2 bases at V and 6 bases at J, with 23 bases between. The CDR3: CASSYRQLRENKINEQFF. As DNA, the CDR3 is TGTGCCAGCAGTTACCGGCAACTACGGGAGAATAAGATCAATGAGCAGTTCTTC.

This chain joins TRBV4-3 and TRBJ2-7, with TRBD2 matching over 10 bases. This CDR3 comprises 15 residues. Germline CDR1 is LGHNA and CDR2 is YSLEER. V lost 4 bases and J lost 6; bases outside the gene matches: 9. For the CDR3, the DNA is TGCGCCAGCAGCCTCGATTCCCTAGCGGGAGTCGAGCAGTACTTC. Translated, it gives CASSLDSLAGVEQYF.

This clonotype was picked up many times. The rearrangement uses TRBV7-2 and TRBJ2-5; D not certain. The CDR3 extends over 14 amino acids. Germline CDR1 reads SGHTA; CDR2 reads FQGNSA. The V gene lost 3 bases and the J gene lost 2 bases, with 10 bases spanning the gap. Written as DNA, the CDR3 is TGTGCCAGCAGCTTCAGTCCGGGTCAAGAGACCCAGTACTTC. Translation gives CASSFSPGQETQYF.

This clonotype was seen repeatedly, ten times or more. This rearrangement joins TRBV6-6 to TRBJ1-2; 10 bases map to TRBD1. Germline V gene lookup returns CDR1 MNHNY and CDR2 SVGAGI (reference sequence). The CDR3 is made up of 14 amino acids. V gave up 5 bases and J gave up 8 bases; unmatched junction bases: 8. This CDR3 reads CASSGTGTGEGYTF. CDR3 nucleotides: TGTGCCAGCAGTGGAACCGGGACAGGGGAAGGCTACACCTTC.

This chain links TRBV2 with TRBJ2-7; D is uncertain. Germline V gives CDR1 SNHLY, CDR2 FYNNEI. CDR3 size: 11 residues. V gave up 7 bases and J gave up 7 bases, with 11 bases separating them. CDR3: CASTEAREQYF. DNA of the CDR3: TGTGCCAGCACAGAGGCGCGGGAGCAGTACTTC.

This clonotype was observed many times. This sequence joins TRBV7-3 and TRBJ2-7; unclear D gene. V was clipped by 1 base and J by 6 bases, with 10 bases between them. The CDR3 consists of 13 residues. The germline V gene encodes CDR1 SGHTA and CDR2 FQGTGA. CDR3 loop: CASSLSSGVEQYF. CDR3 nucleotide sequence: TGTGCCAGCAGCTTAAGCTCTGGGGTCGAGCAGTACTTC.

The chain is built from TRBV28 and TRBJ2-7; 11 positions agree with TRBD1. Germline CDR1 and CDR2: MDHEN and SYDVKM. This CDR3 comprises 15 residues. V shed 9 bases, J shed 6 bases, and the junction held 13 bases outside the gene matches. CDR3 bases: TGTGCCAGTTGGCTCGGAGGGACAGGGGGGAGCGAGCAGTACTTC. Protein: CASWLGGTGGSEQYF.

This clonotype occurred many times. The genes are TRBV2 and TRBJ2-1; TRBD2 is a possible D gene (5 bases). Deletions cut 5 bases from V and 9 bases from J, with 11 bases between. This CDR3 is built from 12 residues. CDR1 is SNHLY, CDR2 FYNNEI, per germline. The CDR3 bases are TGTGCCAGCAGTCCGCGGGCTTCTGAGCAGTTCTTC. Amino acid sequence: CASSPRASEQFF.

This clonotype occurred many times. V and J are TRBV6-5 and TRBJ2-1, with D maybe TRBD1 (5 bases). V was pared by 6 bases and J by 1 base, with 7 bases between. The CDR3 covers 13 residues. The germline CDR1 and CDR2 sequences are MNHEY and SVGAGI. Here the CDR3 reads CASRRQSYNEQFF. CDR3 DNA sequence: TGTGCCAGCAGGCGACAGTCCTACAATGAGCAGTTCTTC.